The rows below give T cell receptor beta chains drawn from one sample of a study of Ad26.COV2.S vaccination and SARS-CoV-2 variants. TCRdb's copy holds only in-frame clones and misses some; the assay was immunoSEQ multiplex PCR. The profile shows some 340,000 clones, just under 85% of them singletons. The material was peripheral blood, obtained in a trial of Ad26.COV2.S vaccine versus placebo. The source is a person between 18 and 65 years old who received the Ad26.COV2.S COVID-19 vaccine or a placebo. CDR3s include the opening cysteine and the closing phenylalanine or tryptophan. Fields, in order: clone size, D gene, J gene, V gene, CDR3 protein, CDR3 DNA. The D gene is left open where the match is weak. Size tells how often a clone was seen (once, few, many) or the class of an expanded clone, and some rows leave it out.

>NA|NA|TRBJ1-2|TRBV5-1
CASSLLGAGGYTF
TGCGCCAGCAGCTTGCTGGGGGCGGGTGGCTACACCTTC
>NA|NA|TRBJ1-1|TRBV28
CASSLLGDTEAFF
TGTGCCAGCAGCCTGTTGGGGGACACTGAAGCTTTCTTT
>NA|NA|TRBJ2-5|TRBV5-4
CASSLGQTQETQYF
TGTGCCAGCAGCTTAGGACAAACGCAAGAGACCCAGTACTTC
>NA|NA|TRBJ1-2|TRBV6-5
CATAPRVLFNYGYTF
TGTGCCACCGCTCCGAGGGTCCTATTTAACTATGGCTACACCTTC
>NA|NA|TRBJ1-2|TRBV6-5
CASRGRGEYYGYTF
TGTGCCAGCAGGGGCAGGGGCGAATACTATGGCTACACCTTC
>NA|NA|TRBJ1-2|TRBV27
CASSCGYTF
TGTGCCAGCAGTTGTGGCTACACCTTC
>NA|NA|TRBJ2-5|TRBV2
CASSESGVKGETQYF
TGTGCCAGCAGTGAAAGCGGAGTAAAGGGAGAGACCCAGTACTTC
>NA|TRBD1|TRBJ1-6|TRBV28
CASSLHQGAGSPLHF
TGTGCCAGCAGTTTACACCAGGGGGCCGGTTCACCCCTCCACTTT
>NA|TRBD2|TRBJ2-5|TRBV4-1
CASSQGTSGVGETQYF
TGCGCCAGCAGCCAGGGGACTAGCGGGGTGGGAGAGACCCAGTACTTC
>once|NA|TRBJ2-7|TRBV3-1/TRBV3-2
CASSQDWAGAYEQYF
TGTGCCAGCAGCCAAGATTGGGCAGGGGCGTACGAGCAGTACTTC
>NA|NA|TRBJ1-1|TRBV3-1/TRBV3-2
CASKDGNTEAFF
TGTGCCAGCAAAGATGGGAACACTGAAGCTTTCTTT
>NA|NA|TRBJ2-5|TRBV5-4
CASSFGSGPQETQYF
TGTGCCAGCAGCTTTGGTTCGGGCCCCCAAGAGACCCAGTACTTC
>NA|TRBD1|TRBJ1-4|TRBV7-9
CASSPGTGNEKLFF
TGTGCCAGCAGCCCCGGGACAGGGAATGAAAAACTGTTTTTT
>NA|TRBD2|TRBJ2-1|TRBV19
CASSIGASGNYNEQFF
TGTGCCAGTAGTATTGGAGCTAGCGGGAATTACAATGAGCAGTTCTTC
>NA|TRBD1|TRBJ1-5|TRBV7-2
CASSWDRGNQPQHF
TGTGCCAGCAGTTGGGACAGGGGCAATCAGCCCCAGCATTTT
>few|TRBD2|TRBJ2-7|TRBV15
CATSRGTRGGYEQYF
TGTGCCACCAGCAGAGGAACGCGGGGGGGCTACGAGCAGTACTTC
>few|NA|TRBJ1-6|TRBV6-4
CASSETRASNSPLHF
TGTGCCAGCAGTGAAACCAGGGCAAGCAATTCACCCCTCCACTTT
>once|TRBD1|TRBJ1-4|TRBV24-1
CATSAPYPGGEEKLFF
TGTGCCACCAGTGCCCCTTACCCAGGGGGCGAGGAAAAACTGTTTTTT
>NA|TRBD1|TRBJ2-7|TRBV5-1
CASSFSTGAGEQYF
TGCGCCAGCAGCTTTTCGACAGGGGCCGGCGAGCAGTACTTC
>NA|TRBD2|TRBJ2-2|TRBV29-1
CSVGGTSGALRTGELFF
TGCAGCGTGGGTGGGACTAGCGGGGCCCTTAGGACCGGGGAGCTGTTTTTT
>NA|TRBD1|TRBJ1-2|TRBV5-5
CASSLGQGAYGYTF
TGTGCCAGCAGCCTGGGACAGGGGGCCTATGGCTACACCTTC
>NA|TRBD2|TRBJ2-1|TRBV5-4
CASSVGLAGSYNEQFF
TGTGCCAGCAGCGTGGGACTAGCGGGGTCCTACAATGAGCAGTTCTTC
>NA|TRBD1|TRBJ1-2|TRBV6-1
CASSETGHSNYGYTF
TGTGCCAGCAGTGAGACAGGGCATTCTAACTATGGCTACACCTTC
>NA|TRBD1|TRBJ2-2|TRBV18
CASSPKSGTANTGELFF
TGTGCCAGCTCACCAAAATCCGGGACAGCTAACACCGGGGAGCTGTTTTTT
>NA|NA|TRBJ2-2|TRBV3-1/TRBV3-2
CASSQVGQGYYTGELFF
TGTGCCAGCAGCCAAGTCGGCCAGGGCTATTATACCGGGGAGCTGTTTTTT
>NA|NA|TRBJ2-6|TRBV19
CASSPSRWLGSSPGANVLTF
TGTGCCAGTAGTCCCTCCCGGTGGCTTGGCTCCAGTCCTGGGGCCAACGTCCTGACTTTC
>NA|NA|TRBJ1-4|TRBV11-2
CASSLNSEKLFF
TGTGCCAGCAGCTTAAATTCTGAAAAACTGTTTTTT
>NA|TRBD2|TRBJ2-3|TRBV3-1/TRBV3-2
CASSRRLATGTDTQYF
TGTGCCAGCAGCCGCCGACTAGCGACCGGCACAGATACGCAGTATTTT
>NA|NA|TRBJ2-5|TRBV27
CASSRASREETQYF
TGTGCCAGCAGTCGGGCCTCCCGGGAAGAGACCCAGTACTTC
>NA|NA|TRBJ2-5|TRBV20-1
CSATRSKTQYF
TGCAGTGCTACCAGGTCAAAGACCCAGTACTTC
>NA|TRBD1|TRBJ1-4|TRBV7-9
CASNQGAEEKLFF
TGTGCCAGCAACCAGGGGGCCGAGGAAAAACTGTTTTTT
>NA|NA|TRBJ1-4|TRBV11-2
CASSFEGLDYEKLFF
TGTGCCAGCAGCTTCGAGGGACTTGACTATGAAAAACTGTTTTTT
>NA|NA|TRBJ1-5|TRBV4-1
CASSQGGGFQPQHF
TGCGCCAGCAGCCAAGGGGGGGGATTTCAGCCCCAGCATTTT
>NA|NA|TRBJ1-3|TRBV7-6
CASSSSLGIYTGNTIYF
TGTGCCAGCAGCTCCTCCCTTGGGATTTACACTGGAAACACCATATATTTT
>NA|TRBD1|TRBJ2-5|TRBV28
CASSTRLQGRQTQYF
TGTGCCAGCAGTACCAGATTACAGGGGCGGCAGACCCAGTACTTC
>NA|TRBD2|TRBJ2-1|TRBV7-2
CASTPRGGPGGNEQFF
TGTGCCAGCACCCCGAGGGGGGGCCCGGGGGGGAATGAGCAGTTCTTC
>NA|NA|TRBJ1-1|TRBV6-1
CASSERQLYTEAFF
TGTGCCAGCAGTGAACGGCAGCTCTACACTGAAGCTTTCTTT
>NA|NA|TRBJ2-7|TRBV5-4
CASSPGAGYEQYF
TGTGCCAGCAGCCCAGGGGCCGGCTACGAGCAGTACTTC
>few|NA|TRBJ1-2|TRBV7-2
CASSPTAANYGYTF
TGTGCCAGCAGCCCCACGGCAGCTAACTATGGCTACACCTTC
>NA|NA|TRBJ2-2|TRBV18
CASSPRQIDTGELFF
TGTGCCAGCTCACCTAGACAGATAGACACCGGGGAGCTGTTTTTT
>NA|TRBD1|TRBJ1-5|TRBV10-3
CAISELGQGTFSNQPQHF
TGTGCCATCAGTGAGCTGGGACAGGGGACCTTTAGCAATCAGCCCCAGCATTTT
>NA|NA|TRBJ2-7|TRBV4-1
CASSQDRLNYEQYF
TGCGCCAGCAGCCAAGATCGCCTTAACTACGAGCAGTACTTC
>few|NA|TRBJ2-2|TRBV6-5
CAVTDANTGELFF
TGTGCCGTGACAGACGCGAACACCGGGGAGCTGTTTTTT
>NA|NA|TRBJ1-1|TRBV5-1
CASSLVAASDTEAFF
TGCGCCAGCAGCTTGGTGGCCGCGTCGGACACTGAAGCTTTCTTT
>NA|NA|TRBJ2-1|TRBV28
CASSSSRTRPMKDEQFF
TGTGCCAGCAGTTCGTCTCGGACGCGGCCAATGAAGGATGAGCAGTTCTTC
>NA|NA|TRBJ1-1|TRBV2
CASNPGPPNTEAFF
TGTGCCAGCAATCCGGGACCGCCGAACACTGAAGCTTTCTTT
>NA|TRBD1|TRBJ2-2|TRBV14
CASSQDIAGGRGELFF
TGTGCCAGCAGCCAAGATATCGCAGGGGGTCGCGGGGAGCTGTTTTTT
>once|NA|TRBJ2-2|TRBV5-1
CASSFSANTGELFF
TGCGCCAGCAGCTTCTCTGCGAACACCGGGGAGCTGTTTTTT